The source of this T cell receptor (beta chain) is a study of control samples from healthy donors and cancer patients. The CDR3 contains 14 residues. The germline gives CDR1 KGHSH, CDR2 LQKENI. The trim removed 6 bases at V and 5 bases at J, leaving 9 bases unmatched. Repertoires were generated with immunoSEQ multiplex PCR, while TCRdb's copy carries only in-frame clones and drops some. This sample carries about 140,000 clones, roughly 92% of them seen once, and the ten largest clones take approximately 10%. The clonotype originates from a man aged 30 to 39 in good health. The sample consisted of blood. The chain joins TRBV18 to TRBJ1-1; TRBD1 agrees at 7 bases. In nucleotides, the CDR3 is TGTGCCAGCTCCCGCTTGGACAGGTTGACTGAAGCTTTCTTT. Amino acids: CASSRLDRLTEAFF.